This TCR beta chain was captured in a study of T cell clones after liver transplantation. About the research overall: A pre-transplant mixed lymphocyte reaction with TCRbeta sequencing defined graft-donor-reactive clones followed in post-transplant blood.

V was trimmed by 6 bases and J by 3 bases, leaving 15 bases between them. Per germline, CDR1 MNHEY and CDR2 SVGAGI. The CDR3 loop spans 15 amino acids. The data were produced by immunoSEQ multiplex PCR, yet TCRdb's version contains in-frame clones alone and is incomplete. Here the sample spans about 75,000 clones, around 80% being singletons. Comment on this clone: Other nucleotide sequences in the sample specify the same CDR3.

This receptor was obtained from a human patient who received a liver transplant. Some T cells here may be from the graft donor. The source was CD4+ T cells from blood, collected less than 50 months after liver transplant. The V gene is TRBV6-5, the J gene TRBJ1-5; D possibly corresponds to TRBD1 (6 bases). CDR3 region: CASRPQGPSNQPQHF. The CDR3 DNA reads TGTGCCAGCAGGCCCCAGGGGCCCTCCAATCAGCCCCAGCATTTT.